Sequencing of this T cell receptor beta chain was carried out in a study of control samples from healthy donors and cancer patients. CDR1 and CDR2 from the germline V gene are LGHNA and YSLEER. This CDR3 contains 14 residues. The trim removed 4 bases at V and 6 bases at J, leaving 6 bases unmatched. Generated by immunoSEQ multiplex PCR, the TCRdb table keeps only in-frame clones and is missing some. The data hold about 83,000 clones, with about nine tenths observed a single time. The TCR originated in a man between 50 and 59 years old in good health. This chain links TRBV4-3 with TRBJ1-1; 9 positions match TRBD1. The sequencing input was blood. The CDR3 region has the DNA TGCGCCAGCAGCCTCGTACAGGGGGCCGCTGAAGCTTTCTTT. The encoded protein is CASSLVQGAAEAFF.